The sequence of this T cell receptor beta chain was determined in a study of identical twins. General study results and limits: Abundant cord blood beta clonotypes carried fewer insertions; memory repertoires showed none.

Only a few counts were recorded for this clonotype. Its specificity is not known. In germline, CDR1 is MNHEY, CDR2 SVGAGI. The V and J ends lost 4 bases and 0 bases respectively, with 16 bases between them. The CDR3 loop spans 16 amino acids. TCRdb reprocessed the 5' RACE reads with MiXCR, giving one entry per CDR3 protein. The sample lists around 680,000 distinct CDR3 sequences; 8.5% to 9.5% were seen once. This sample also belongs to another study, concerning yellow fever vaccine responses in identical twins. Turning to that study: The T cell response to vaccination in identical twins was reportedly partly convergent and partly personalized.

The TCR originated in a woman younger than 30 in good health. The specimen sequenced was PBMCs. J is TRBJ2-7 and V is TRBV6-5; D possibly uses TRBD1 or TRBD2 (5 bases each). As DNA, the CDR3 is TGTGCCAGCAGTTCTATTTGGGCAGGGAGCTCCTACGAGCAGTACTTC. Translation gives CASSSIWAGSSYEQYF.